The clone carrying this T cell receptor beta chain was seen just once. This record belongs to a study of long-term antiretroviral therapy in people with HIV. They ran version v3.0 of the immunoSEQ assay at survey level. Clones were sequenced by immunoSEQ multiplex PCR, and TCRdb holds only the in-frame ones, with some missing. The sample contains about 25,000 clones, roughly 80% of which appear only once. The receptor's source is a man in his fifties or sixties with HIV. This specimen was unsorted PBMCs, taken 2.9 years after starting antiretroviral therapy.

The CDR3 sequence is CASSSTGRNTEAFF. The DNA of the CDR3 is TGCGCCAGCAGCTCGACAGGGAGGAACACTGAAGCTTTCTTT. This chain uses TRBV5-1 with TRBJ1-1; 7 positions agree with TRBD1. Germline lookup yields CDR1 SGHRS and CDR2 YFSETQ. Germline trimming cut 3 bases from V and 1 base from J; bases unmatched to any gene: 3. The CDR3 covers 14 residues.